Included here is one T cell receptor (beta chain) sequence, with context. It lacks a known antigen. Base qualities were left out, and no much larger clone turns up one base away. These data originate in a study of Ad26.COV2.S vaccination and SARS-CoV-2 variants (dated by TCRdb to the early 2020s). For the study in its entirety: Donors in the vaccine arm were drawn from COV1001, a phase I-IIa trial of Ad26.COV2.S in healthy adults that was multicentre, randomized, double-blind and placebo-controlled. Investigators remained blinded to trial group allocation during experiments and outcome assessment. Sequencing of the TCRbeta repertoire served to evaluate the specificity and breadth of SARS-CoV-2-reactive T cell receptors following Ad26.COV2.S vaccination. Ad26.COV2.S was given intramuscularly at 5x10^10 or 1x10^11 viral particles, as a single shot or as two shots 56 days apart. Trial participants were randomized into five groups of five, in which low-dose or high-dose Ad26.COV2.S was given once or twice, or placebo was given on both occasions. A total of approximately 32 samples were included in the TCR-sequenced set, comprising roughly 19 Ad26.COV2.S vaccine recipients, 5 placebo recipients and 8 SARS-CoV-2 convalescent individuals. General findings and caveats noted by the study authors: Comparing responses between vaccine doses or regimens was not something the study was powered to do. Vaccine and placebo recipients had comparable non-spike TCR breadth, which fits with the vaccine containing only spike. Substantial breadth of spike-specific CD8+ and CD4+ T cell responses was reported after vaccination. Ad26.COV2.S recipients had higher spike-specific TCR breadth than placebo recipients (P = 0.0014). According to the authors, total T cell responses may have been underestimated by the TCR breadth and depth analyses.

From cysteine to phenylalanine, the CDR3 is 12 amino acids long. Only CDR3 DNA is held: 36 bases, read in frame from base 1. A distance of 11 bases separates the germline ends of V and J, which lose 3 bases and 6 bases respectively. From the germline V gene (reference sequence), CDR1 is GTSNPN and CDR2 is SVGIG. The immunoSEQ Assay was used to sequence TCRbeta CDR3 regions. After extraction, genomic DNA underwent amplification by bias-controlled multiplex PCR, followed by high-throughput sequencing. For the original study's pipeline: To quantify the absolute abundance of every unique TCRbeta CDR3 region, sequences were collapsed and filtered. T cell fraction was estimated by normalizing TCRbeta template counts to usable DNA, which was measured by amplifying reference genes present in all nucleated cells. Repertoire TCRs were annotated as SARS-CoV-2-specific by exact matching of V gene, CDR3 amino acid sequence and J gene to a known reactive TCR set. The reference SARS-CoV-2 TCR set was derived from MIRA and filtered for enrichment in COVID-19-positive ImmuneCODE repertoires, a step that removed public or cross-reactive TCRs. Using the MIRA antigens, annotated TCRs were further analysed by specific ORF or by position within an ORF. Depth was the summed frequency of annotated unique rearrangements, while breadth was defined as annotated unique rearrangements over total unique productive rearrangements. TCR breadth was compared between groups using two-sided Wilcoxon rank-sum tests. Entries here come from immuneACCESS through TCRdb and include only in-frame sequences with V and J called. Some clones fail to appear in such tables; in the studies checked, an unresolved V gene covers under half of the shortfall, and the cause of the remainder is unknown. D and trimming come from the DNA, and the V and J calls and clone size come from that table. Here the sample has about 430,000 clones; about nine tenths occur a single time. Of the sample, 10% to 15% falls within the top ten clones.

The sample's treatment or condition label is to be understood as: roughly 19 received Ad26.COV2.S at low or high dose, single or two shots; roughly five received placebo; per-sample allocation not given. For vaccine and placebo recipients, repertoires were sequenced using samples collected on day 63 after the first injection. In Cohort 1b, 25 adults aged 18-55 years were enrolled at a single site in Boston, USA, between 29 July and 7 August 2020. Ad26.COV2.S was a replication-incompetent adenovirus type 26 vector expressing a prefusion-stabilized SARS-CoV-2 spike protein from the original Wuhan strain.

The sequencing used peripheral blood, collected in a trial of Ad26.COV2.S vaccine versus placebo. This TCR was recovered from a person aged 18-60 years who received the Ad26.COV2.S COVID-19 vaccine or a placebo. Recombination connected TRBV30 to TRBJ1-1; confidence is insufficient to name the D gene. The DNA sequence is TGTGCCTGGAGATTAGGGTCTTCTGAAGCTTTCTTT. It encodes CAWRLGSSEAFF.